This T cell receptor (beta chain) was sequenced for a study of a mutant IDH1 vaccine in newly diagnosed glioma (dated by TCRdb to 2020 to 2022). As for the study more broadly: Vaccination was initiated 4-6 weeks after radiotherapy alone, or concurrently with temozolomide cycles in the chemotherapy-containing groups. Of the roughly 33 treated patients, around 62% were male and 37.5% were female, and the mean age was 40.4 years. The week-35 safety follow-up was designated visit V12, and the week-47 end of study was designated visit V13. Longitudinal TCRB deep sequencing was done for about two dozen treated patients, wherever samples were available for exploratory analyses. Peripheral blood was drawn at six visits: V03 (baseline), V05, V07, V10, V12 and V13. Prior to enrollment, standard therapy consisting of radiotherapy alone, temozolomide alone, or radiochemotherapy with temozolomide had been administered to patients, with the combination being received by most patients.

Receptor libraries were prepared by the immunoSEQ multiplex PCR assay. The hsTCRB Kit was used according to the manufacturer's protocol to amplify rearranged TCR beta chain sequences. An Illumina MiSeq was used to sequence the TCRB libraries. The paper's processing steps were these. The proprietary platform of the kit vendor was used for demultiplexing, trimming and gene mapping. TCRdb obtained this table from immuneACCESS and retained in-frame rearrangements with V and J assigned. These tables miss some clones; where compared with another copy, unresolved V genes account for less than half of the shortfall, and the remainder is unexplained. V, J and clone size reflect that table, while D and trimming were determined from the DNA. The sample includes around 30,000 clones, with roughly nine tenths observed a single time. Over 2% of the sample belongs to the ten largest clones. V and J are truncated by 5 bases and 3 bases respectively, leaving an intervening sequence of 2 bases. The CDR3 has 12 amino acids, counting the end cysteine and phenylalanine. The kept DNA is CDR3 alone, 36 bases in frame from the first base. From the germline V gene, CDR1 is SGHVS and CDR2 is FNYEAQ.

This clone was recorded a few times. What this receptor recognizes is not known. One base away there is no much larger clone; base qualities are not given. According to the study, the label for this sample's time point signals: week 47, end of study. Every vaccine dose consisted of 300 ug of a 20-mer mutant IDH1 peptide in Montanide, administered subcutaneously together with topical imiquimod. Patients received eight vaccinations in weeks 1, 3, 5, 7, 11, 15, 19 and 23, corresponding to visits V03 through V10. The donors had newly diagnosed IDH1-mutant astrocytomas of WHO grade 3 or 4 that showed loss of nuclear ATRX. The samples were drawn from NOA16, a multicentre, single-arm, open-label phase I trial in Germany that tested a mutant IDH1 peptide vaccine in humans for the first time. The DNeasy Blood and Tissue Kit was used to extract genomic DNA from EDTA blood for TCRB sequencing. The paper's findings and limits, for the study overall: Pseudoprogression appeared unrelated to alterations in the top peripheral T cell clonotypes detected by TCRB sequencing. It was noted by the authors that analyses of patient blood samples could not be reproduced owing to sample limitations. Immune responses induced by the vaccine were seen in over 90% of patients across multiple MHC alleles. Selection of PBMC samples for TCRB deep sequencing was based on availability.

The TCR sequence derives from a man aged 35 to 55 with glioma. The chain is encoded by TRBV7-6 joined to TRBJ1-6; the D gene cannot be resolved reliably. The material sequenced was PBMCs, taken from a glioma patient whose treatment included an IDH1 peptide vaccine. The bases are TGTGCCAGCAGCCACTATAATTCACCCCTCCACTTT. This sequence encodes CASSHYNSPLHF. The reference TRBV7-6 and TRBJ1-6 proteins fill in what lies around the CDR3, so the full variable domain reads GAGVSQSPRYKVTKRGQDVALRCDPISGHVSLYWYRQALGQGPEFLTYFNYEAQQDKSGLPNDRFSAERPEGSISTLTIQRTEQRDSAMYRCASSHYNSPLHFGNGTRLTVT.